A single sample gave rise to the 16 T cell receptor beta chains below, sequenced in a study of T cells in Graves' hyperthyroidism and ophthalmopathy. The investigators amplified TCR beta CDR3 regions from RNA transcripts. First-round RT-PCR targeting the TCR CDR3 was performed with the HTBI primer set. One entry per CDR3 protein, called by TCRdb with MiXCR from the multiplex PCR reads. The sample lists approximately 350,000 distinct CDR3 sequences; 13% to 15% were seen once. Sequences were obtained from blood. The origin of the receptors is a woman aged 60 to 75 with Graves' ophthalmopathy.

The chain uses TRBV4-1 and TRBJ1-2, with D unclear. The CDR3 contains 15 residues. Germline V gene lookup returns CDR1 MGHRA and CDR2 YSYEKL. Trimming took 1 base from V and 4 from J, leaving 13 bases between them. The chain's CDR3 is CASSQGAGQAYGYTF. Here the CDR3 DNA reads TGCGCCAGCAGCCAAGGCGCGGGTCAGGCCTATGGCTACACCTTC.

Ten or more counts support this clonotype. V usage is TRBV11-2 and J usage is TRBJ2-1, with 7 bases aligning to TRBD2. CDR1 and CDR2 from the germline V gene are SGHAT and FQNNGV. V lost 2 bases to trimming and J lost 3 bases; unmatched junction nucleotides: 10. CDR3 length equals 17 residues. CDR3 DNA: TGTGCCAGCAGCTTACCCCGGGGGAGGGCCAGCTACAATGAGCAGTTCTTC. Amino acid sequence: CASSLPRGRASYNEQFF.

The chain joins TRBV5-1 to TRBJ2-1; TRBD1 or TRBD2 may be the D gene (6 bases each). The CDR3 covers 15 residues. Germline V gene sequence: CDR1 SGHRS, CDR2 YFSETQ. V dropped 3 bases and J dropped 7 bases, with 17 bases sitting between them. The CDR3 DNA sequence: TGCGCCAGCAGCTCGGAGCCGGGGGCTGGGAATGAGCAGTTCTTC. This encodes CASSSEPGAGNEQFF.

This clonotype was detected many times. V and J are TRBV7-3 and TRBJ2-7, with D possibly TRBD1 on 6 matching bases. There are 16 residues in the CDR3. CDR1 is SGHTA, CDR2 FQGTGA, per germline. Trimming took off 4 bases at V and 0 bases at J, with 16 bases between the two ends. The CDR3 protein is CASSYPTGHLSYEQYF. The CDR3 nucleotides read TGTGCCAGCAGCTACCCAACGGGACACCTCTCCTACGAGCAGTACTTC.

This clonotype was detected ten times or more. J is TRBJ2-2 and V is TRBV18; D remains unclear. In germline, CDR1 is KGHSH, CDR2 LQKENI. V was pared by 0 bases and J by 4 bases, with 9 bases between. This CDR3 region has 15 residues. In DNA form, the CDR3 reads TGTGCCAGCTCACCACCAAGGGTAGCCACCGGGGAGCTGTTTTTT. Translated, it gives CASSPPRVATGELFF. Combining the CDR3 with reference TRBV18 and TRBJ2-2 gives the whole variable domain NAGVMQNPRHLVRRRGQEARLRCSPMKGHSHVYWYRQLPEEGLKFMVYLQKENIIDESGMPKERFSAEFPKEGPSILRIQQVVRGDSAAYFCASSPPRVATGELFFGEGSRLTVL.

The sample holds many counts of this clonotype. The chain recombines TRBV2 with TRBJ2-3, with a tentative D call TRBD1 (6 bases). V was cut by 6 bases and J by 2 bases, with 18 bases left in between. This CDR3 has 16 residues. Germline-derived CDR1 and CDR2 are SNHLY and FYNNEI. The DNA of the CDR3 is TGTGCCAGCAGGACCTGGGGGCAGGGCCTCACAGATACGCAGTATTTT. It encodes CASRTWGQGLTDTQYF.

J is TRBJ2-7 and V is TRBV7-3; 8 bases agree with TRBD1. The germline CDR1 and CDR2 sequences are SGHTA and FQGTGA. The V gene end was trimmed by 5 bases and the J gene end by 7 bases; junction bases not matched to a gene: 10. This CDR3 has 14 amino acids. The CDR3 region is CASSPGQGLGEQYF. CDR3 coding DNA: TGTGCCAGCAGCCCCGGACAGGGTCTTGGGGAGCAGTACTTC.

J is TRBJ2-3 and V is TRBV15; D uncertain. V dropped 0 bases and J dropped 2 bases, with 9 bases sitting between them. Germline loops: CDR1 LNHNV, CDR2 YYDKDF (reference sequence). The CDR3 contains 15 residues. Here the CDR3 reads CATSRDGILTDTQYF. CDR3 DNA sequence: TGTGCCACCAGCAGAGATGGGATCCTCACAGATACGCAGTATTTT.

This clonotype was picked up many times. The genes are TRBV5-1 and TRBJ2-1; 11 positions agree with TRBD2. The CDR3 sequence is 16 residues long. The trim removed 3 bases at V and 8 bases at J, leaving 10 bases unmatched. In germline, CDR1 is SGHRS, CDR2 YFSETQ. CDR3 in DNA: TGCGCCAGCAGCTCCCCTACTAGCGGGAGTATCGATGAGCAGTTCTTC. As protein: CASSSPTSGSIDEQFF. Full variable domain (rest looked up from reference TRBV5-1 and TRBJ2-1): KAGVTQTPRYLIKTRGQQVTLSCSPISGHRSVSWYQQTPGQGLQFLFEYFSETQRNKGNFPGRFSGRQFSNSRSEMNVSTLELGDSALYLCASSSPTSGSIDEQFFGPGTRLTVL.

At least ten counts were recorded for this clonotype. This chain connects TRBV3-1 to TRBJ2-5, with D possibly being TRBD2 (6 bases). V shed 8 bases and J shed 5 bases, with 18 bases lying between them. This CDR3 contains 14 residues. Germline V lookup: CDR1 LGHDT, CDR2 YNNKEL (reference sequence). CDR3 loop: CASSETASVETQYF. CDR3 nucleotides: TGTGCCAGCTCGGAAACCGCTAGCGTCGAGACCCAGTACTTC.

This clonotype was recorded many times. The rearrangement uses TRBV5-1 and TRBJ2-7, with 8 positions matching TRBD2. This CDR3 spans 14 amino acids. V lost 1 base and J lost 3; bases outside the gene matches: 3. The V gene's germline CDR1 is SGHRS and CDR2 YFSETQ. The CDR3 is CASSLNSGGYEQYF. The CDR3 bases are TGCGCCAGCAGCTTGAACAGCGGGGGCTACGAGCAGTACTTC.

This clonotype was counted a few times. CDR3 in DNA: TGTGCCACCAGCAGAGACAGGGAGACCTACGAGCAGTACTTC. The encoded protein is CATSRDRETYEQYF. V is TRBV15 and J is TRBJ2-7, with D perhaps being TRBD1 or TRBD2 (5 bases each). V was shortened by 0 bases and J by 2 bases, with 8 bases between the two germline ends. Germline V lookup: CDR1 LNHNV, CDR2 YYDKDF (reference sequence). The CDR3 has 14 residues. Based on the CDR3 plus reference TRBV15 and TRBJ2-7, the full variable domain is DAMVIQNPRYQVTQFGKPVTLSCSQTLNHNVMYWYQQKSSQAPKLLFHYYDKDFNNEADTPDNFQSRRPNTSFCFLDIRSPGLGDTAMYLCATSRDRETYEQYFGPGTRLTVT.

This clonotype was found many times. The CDR3 coding sequence is TGTGCCAGCAGACTCCAAGAGACCCAGTACTTC. It is translated as CASRLQETQYF. This sequence joins TRBV12-3 or TRBV12-4 and TRBJ2-5, with D hard to call. V lost 6 bases and J lost 1, with 3 bases in between. The CDR3 runs 11 residues.

This clonotype has a handful of counts. The chain employs TRBV28 and TRBJ2-7; no clear D. Germline CDR1 reads MDHEN; CDR2 reads SYDVKM. Trimming removed 3 bases from V and 6 bases from J, with 9 bases in between. The CDR3 is 12 residues long. CDR3 sequence reads: CASSLTLGEQYF. In DNA, the CDR3 is TGTGCCAGCAGTTTGACACTGGGCGAGCAGTACTTC.

This clonotype was seen just once. This may arise from a read error, as a much more abundant clone is one base away. The chain is built from TRBV20-1 and TRBJ1-4; D remains ambiguous. CDR3 length: 13 residues. CDR1 is DFQATT and CDR2 is SNEGSKA in the germline V gene (reference sequence). DNA for the CDR3: TGCAGGGCCCGAACGGACGGGGAGGAAAAACTGTTTTTT. Amino acid sequence: CRARTDGEEKLFF.

This clonotype was seen many times. The rearrangement links TRBV9 to TRBJ2-7, with D perhaps being TRBD1 or TRBD2 (5 bases each). V lost 2 bases and J lost 0, with 12 bases in between. From germline, CDR1 is SGDLS and CDR2 YYNGEE. This CDR3 has 15 amino acids. The CDR3 loop reads CASSVGTYGSYEQYF. The CDR3 bases are TGTGCCAGCAGCGTCGGGACCTACGGCTCCTACGAGCAGTACTTC.